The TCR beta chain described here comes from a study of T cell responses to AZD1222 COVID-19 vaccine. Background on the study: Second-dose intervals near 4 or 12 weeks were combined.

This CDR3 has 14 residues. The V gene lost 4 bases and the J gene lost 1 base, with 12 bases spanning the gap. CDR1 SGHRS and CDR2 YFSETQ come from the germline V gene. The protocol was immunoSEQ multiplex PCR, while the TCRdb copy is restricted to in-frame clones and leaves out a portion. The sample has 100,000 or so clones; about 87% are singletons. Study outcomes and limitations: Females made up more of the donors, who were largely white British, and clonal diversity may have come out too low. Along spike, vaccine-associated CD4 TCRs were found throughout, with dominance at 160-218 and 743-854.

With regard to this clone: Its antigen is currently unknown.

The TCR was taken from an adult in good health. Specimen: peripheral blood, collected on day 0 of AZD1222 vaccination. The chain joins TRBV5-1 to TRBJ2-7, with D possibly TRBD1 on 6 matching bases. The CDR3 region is CASSVSGVSYEQYF. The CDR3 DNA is TGCGCCAGCAGCGTTTCAGGGGTATCCTACGAGCAGTACTTC.